This passage covers 14 T cell receptor beta chains from one sample sequenced in a study of T cells in Graves' hyperthyroidism and ophthalmopathy. RNA transcripts were the template for amplifying TCR beta CDR3 regions. The HTBI set primed first-round TCR CDR3 RT-PCR. TCRdb fed the multiplex PCR reads into MiXCR, producing one record per CDR3 protein. Seen here are some 690,000 distinct CDR3 sequences, 15% to 20% observed once, and the top ten hold 15% to 19%. What was sequenced was blood. The receptors shown here come from a man in his fifties or sixties with Graves' hyperthyroidism.

V gene TRBV2 combines with J gene TRBJ2-3, with D perhaps assigned TRBD1 or TRBD2 (5 bases each). This CDR3 has 16 residues. The germline V and J ends were trimmed by 6 bases and 4 bases, with 20 bases remaining between them. The germline CDR1 and CDR2 sequences are SNHLY and FYNNEI. As DNA, the CDR3 is TGTGCCAGCAGCCCCAGAGCCGGGACGGAGCCAGATACGCAGTATTTT. It encodes CASSPRAGTEPDTQYF.

This clonotype has more than one count but fewer than ten. CDR3 DNA sequence: TGTGCCAGCAGCGTACCGGGACGGGGCAACTACCCGCAGTATTTT. Translating gives CASSVPGRGNYPQYF. The chain couples TRBV7-9 to TRBJ2-3; D could derive from TRBD1 or TRBD2 (5 bases each). The germline V gene has CDR1 SEHNR and CDR2 FQNEAQ (reference sequence). Trimming cost V 5 bases and J 10 bases, with 22 bases left between them. The CDR3 is made up of 15 amino acids.

The table lists this clonotype with many counts. The V call is TRBV2, the J call TRBJ1-1; D call uncertain. The CDR3 sequence is 13 residues long. CDR1 is SNHLY and CDR2 is FYNNEI in the germline V gene. Trimming took off 3 bases at V and 3 bases at J, with 8 bases between the two ends. The CDR3 coding sequence is TGTGCCAGCAGTGAGATTTTTGACACTGAAGCTTTCTTT. This translates into CASSEIFDTEAFF.

This clonotype was observed a few times. V usage is TRBV28 and J usage is TRBJ1-5; no clear D. The germline V and J ends were trimmed by 4 bases and 7 bases, with 14 bases remaining between them. The CDR3 length is 14 residues. Germline CDR1 reads MDHEN; CDR2 reads SYDVKM. The CDR3 sequence is CASSSVPWNQPQHF. The CDR3 DNA reads TGTGCCAGCAGTTCCGTCCCGTGGAACCAGCCCCAGCATTTT.

Turning to this clonotype: Germline and junction disagree at one end, which may indicate a read error. The chain combines TRBV5-1 with TRBJ2-1; no definite D call. The CDR3 covers 16 residues. Looked up from germline, CDR1 is SGHRS and CDR2 is YFSETQ. The CDR3 region is CASSFRGESSYNEQFF. Written as DNA, the CDR3 is TGTGCCAGCAGCTTTCGTGGGGAAAGCTCCTACAATGAGCAGTTCTTC. Together with reference TRBV5-1 and TRBJ2-1, the CDR3 gives the full variable domain: KAGVTQTPRYLIKTRGQQVTLSCSPISGHRSVSWYQQTPGQGLQFLFEYFSETQRNKGNFPGRFSGRQFSNSRSEMNVSTLELGDSALYLCASSFRGESSYNEQFFGPGTRLTVL.

This clonotype has ten or more counts. The CDR3 coding sequence is TGCGCCAGCAGTGAGGGCAGGGCGTACGAGCAGTACTTC. This sequence encodes CASSEGRAYEQYF. V and J are TRBV10-1 and TRBJ2-7; D is possibly TRBD1 (5 bases). This CDR3 has 13 residues. Trimming removed 2 bases from V and 4 bases from J, with 9 bases in between. Per germline, CDR1 WNHNN and CDR2 SYGVQD (reference sequence).

This clonotype turned up a few times. The junction does not match germline at one end; this may be a read error. The rearrangement joins TRBV29-1 to TRBJ2-5; D call uncertain. Germline V CDR1 and CDR2: SQVTM, ANQGSEA. The CDR3 consists of 12 residues. This CDR3 is CSVGQAQEAQYF. For the CDR3, the DNA is TGCAGCGTTGGGCAGGCCCAAGAGGCCCAGTACTTC.

V gene TRBV3-1 combines with J gene TRBJ2-7; TRBD2 agrees at 9 bases. V dropped 0 bases and J dropped 5; count of bases not matched to a gene: 5. This CDR3 contains 15 residues. The germline V gene has CDR1 LGHDT and CDR2 YNNKEL (reference sequence). This chain's CDR3 is CASSQDGAGGDEQYF. In DNA, the CDR3 is TGTGCCAGCAGCCAAGATGGGGCGGGAGGGGACGAGCAGTACTTC.

This clonotype was observed a handful of times. CDR3 sequence: CASSYGGQGLEAFF. DNA of the CDR3: TGTGCCAGCAGTTACGGGGGACAGGGGCTTGAAGCTTTCTTT. This chain uses TRBV6-6 with TRBJ1-1, with 10 nucleotides matching TRBD1. Germline V lookup: CDR1 MNHNY, CDR2 SVGAGI (reference sequence). Trimming took 2 bases from V and 7 from J; bases not matched to a gene: 4. The CDR3 extends over 14 amino acids.

A few counts support this clonotype. The rearrangement links TRBV29-1 to TRBJ2-7, with 10 bases lining up with TRBD1. V was pared by 1 base and J by 6 bases, with 0 bases of the junction left unmatched. The CDR3 is 12 amino acids. Germline V CDR1 and CDR2: SQVTM, ANQGSEA. The CDR3 DNA follows: TGCAGCGTTGAAGGGGACAGGGGCGAGCAGTACTTC. Translation gives CSVEGDRGEQYF.

This clonotype came up many times. The chain couples TRBV27 to TRBJ2-1, with 8 bases aligning to TRBD2. Germline V lookup: CDR1 MNHEY, CDR2 SMNVEV (reference sequence). CDR3 size: 16 residues. With V trimmed by 6 bases and J by 0 bases, 7 bases remained unmatched. The CDR3 coding sequence is TGTGCCAGCAGCCAATCCGGGACTAGCTCCTACAATGAGCAGTTCTTC. Translating gives CASSQSGTSSYNEQFF.

This clonotype occurred many times. Mismatch with germline at one junction end may stem from a read error. V is TRBV20-1 and J is TRBJ2-1; 8 positions agree with TRBD1. This CDR3 contains 15 residues. Germline V CDR1 and CDR2: DFQATT, SNEGSKA (reference sequence). CDR3 in DNA: TGCAGTGCGAGAGGACAGGGCAGCTCCTACAATGAGCAGTTCTTC. It codes for CSARGQGSSYNEQFF.

The rearrangement links TRBV6-1 to TRBJ2-1, with D uncertain. The CDR3 extends over 12 amino acids. Trimming took off 3 bases at V and 9 bases at J, with 9 bases between the two ends. Germline V lookup: CDR1 MNHNS, CDR2 SASEGT. This chain's CDR3 is CASSDTAAEQFF. DNA for the CDR3: TGTGCCAGCAGTGATACTGCCGCTGAGCAGTTCTTC.

This clonotype was seen repeatedly, ten times or more. The V and J genes are TRBV2 and TRBJ2-5; D possibly uses TRBD1 or TRBD2 (5 bases each). The CDR3 is made up of 15 amino acids. Germline lookup yields CDR1 SNHLY and CDR2 FYNNEI. The V gene lost 5 bases and the J gene lost 1 base, with 14 bases spanning the gap. DNA for the CDR3: TGTGCCAGCAGTACGGGGCCTTCCCTCCAAGAGACCCAGTACTTC. This encodes CASSTGPSLQETQYF.